The clone carrying this T cell receptor (beta chain) was counted at least ten times. This entry belongs to a study of T cells in Graves' hyperthyroidism and ophthalmopathy. The CDR3 is 17 amino acids. After removal of 6 bases from V and 1 base from J, the junction contained 9 bases not matched to a gene. Germline-derived CDR1 and CDR2 are SNHLY and FYNNEI. Using RNA transcripts as the source, TCR beta CDR3 regions were amplified. RT-PCR in the first round (using the HTBI primer set) targeted the TCR CDR3. A single record per CDR3 protein comes from TCRdb applying MiXCR to the multiplex PCR reads. Counted here are about 380,000 distinct CDR3 sequences, about 13% occurring once; the ten biggest clones make up under 25%.

The chain employs TRBV2 and TRBJ1-1; 12 positions match TRBD1. This receptor was taken from a man between 25 and 39 years old with Graves' hyperthyroidism that later progressed to Graves' ophthalmopathy. Sequencing used blood. For the CDR3, the DNA is TGTGCCAGCAGACGGAGGGGACAGGGGGCTTGGAACACTGAAGCTTTCTTT. Protein: CASRRRGQGAWNTEAFF. The full variable domain, with the rest looked up from reference TRBV2 and TRBJ1-1, is EPEVTQTPSHQVTQMGQEVILRCVPISNHLYFYWYRQILGQKVEFLVSFYNNEISEKSEIFDDQFSVERPDGSNFTLKIRSTKLEDSAMYFCASRRRGQGAWNTEAFFGQGTRLTVV.